This is a list of T cell receptor beta chains from one sample in a study of glioma-infiltrating T cells after dendritic cell vaccination. Clones were sequenced by immunoSEQ multiplex PCR, and TCRdb holds only the in-frame ones, with some missing. Seen here are under 5,000 clones, roughly 92% observed once, and the top ten hold around 6%. The sequencing used blood, collected before dendritic cell vaccination. Source of these receptors: a human donor with glioblastoma. The CDR3 runs from the conserved cysteine through the conserved F or W. Each record gives: J gene, V gene, CDR3 length, CDR3 protein.

j_gene: TRBJ2-2; v_gene: TRBV27; len: 13; CDR3aa: CASRTGDTGELFF
j_gene: TRBJ1-3; v_gene: TRBV30; len: 15; CDR3aa: CAWSPRGGGGNTIYF
j_gene: TRBJ1-3; v_gene: TRBV7-6; len: 16; CDR3aa: CASSRGGGRSGNTIYF
j_gene: TRBJ1-3; v_gene: TRBV6-5; len: 15; CDR3aa: CASSYSTGPGNTIYF
j_gene: TRBJ2-2; v_gene: TRBV19; len: 16; CDR3aa: CASSINRGLATGELFF
j_gene: TRBJ2-7; v_gene: TRBV27; len: 16; CDR3aa: CASSLRLAGVPYEQYF
j_gene: TRBJ2-7; v_gene: TRBV6-6; len: 15; CDR3aa: CASRYSGTSGDEQYF
j_gene: TRBJ2-7; v_gene: TRBV19; len: 16; CDR3aa: CASSPNGGNLGYEQYF
j_gene: TRBJ2-6; v_gene: TRBV5-6; len: 18; CDR3aa: CASSSGNRGAAGANVLTF
j_gene: TRBJ2-3; v_gene: TRBV7-9; len: 17; CDR3aa: CASSLLTSGRMTDTQYF